This T cell receptor beta chain was recorded in a study of memory CD4+ T cells and cytomegalovirus serostatus (dated by TCRdb to the late 2010s). For the study in its entirety: The cohort included some 35 healthy adults from Belgium, of whom 9 were CMV seropositive and approximately 25 were CMV seronegative. The study sequenced CD4+ memory TCRbeta repertoires of a Belgian cohort with known cytomegalovirus serostatus to replicate a published TCR-based CMV serostatus classifier.

A FACSAria II was used to sort memory CD4+ T cells, defined as single viable CD3+CD4+CD8-CD45RO+ cells. CMV serostatus was assessed using a Roche Elecsys assay, by which serum IgG against CMV pp150, pp28, p38 and p52 was detected. Once the samples were thawed, total CD4+ T cells were enriched through positive selection using CD4 magnetic microbeads. Samples originated from another study that specifically interrogated the CD4+ T cell memory repertoire. Peripheral blood mononuclear cells were isolated and cryopreserved following standard operating procedures; serum was stored at -80 °C. The staining used CD3-PerCP (BW264/56), CD4-APC (RPA-T4), CD45RO-PE (UCHT1) and CD8-Pacific Orange (3B5) antibodies, and Sytox blue was used to exclude non-viable cells. Genomic DNA was extracted from sorted cells with the Quick-DNA Microprep Kit. Amplification of TCRbeta DNA was done with the immunoSEQ hsTCRbeta kit, following the protocol from the manufacturer. TCRbeta libraries were sequenced on an Illumina MiSeq instrument. The study's own analysis went as follows. Following removal of out-of-frame sequences, 2.2 million or so distinct TCRbeta sequences were retained, with an average of roughly 71,000 per individual. Each individual was scored by the count of 150 to 200 previously reported CMV-associated TCRbeta sequences and the total productive distinct TCRbeta count. A beta-binomial model was reimplemented in Python, and scikit-learn random forests with default parameters were trained on US cohort data. Classifier performance on the Belgian cohort was summarized as median AUC with percentile confidence intervals calculated over 10,000 bootstrap iterations. In TCRdb, the immuneACCESS table is reduced to in-frame sequences with V and J assigned. These tables do not hold every clone; where another copy was compared, an unresolved V gene accounts for under half, and the others remain unexplained. From that table come the V and J calls and clone size; the DNA was used to work out D and trimming. For this sample there are 75,000 to 90,000 clones; roughly 80% appear just once. The ten most abundant clones make up around 0.8% of the sample.

Summary of the overall study and its limitations: The results were interpreted as suggesting that the CMV-associated TCR signature is largely present in the CD4+ memory repertoire. Among the 160 or so previously reported CMV-associated TCRbeta sequences, some 67 showed up in the CD4+ memory repertoires, with each one found in between one and five individuals. The original-framework classifier achieved a median bootstrapped AUC of approximately 0.96 with a 95% CI of 0.76-1.00 on the Belgian cohort. For predicting CMV serostatus, the median bootstrapped AUC was 0.95 using the original framework and almost 0.93 using a US-trained random forest. Only CD4+CD45RO+ memory cells were sequenced, in contrast to the original study, in which naive and memory CD4+ and CD8+ populations were covered.

As for this clone: Its antigen specificity is not known. The record has no base qualities; no much larger clone is one base away.

V lost 6 bases and J lost 8 bases, and the count of bases not matched to a germline gene is 8. The CDR3 has 14 amino acids, counting the end cysteine and phenylalanine. Just the 42-base CDR3 DNA is kept, in frame starting at base 1. CDR1 and CDR2 were assigned from the germline V gene (reference sequence) as LNHDA and SQIVND. The sample consisted of memory CD4+ T cells from blood. The receptor was isolated from an adult in good health and CMV-seronegative. The chain uses TRBV19 and TRBJ2-1; TRBD1 matches 9 bases in the middle. The CDR3 in this case is CASRDRGIQDEQFF. The sequenced DNA: TGTGCCAGTAGAGACAGGGGGATCCAGGATGAGCAGTTCTTC.